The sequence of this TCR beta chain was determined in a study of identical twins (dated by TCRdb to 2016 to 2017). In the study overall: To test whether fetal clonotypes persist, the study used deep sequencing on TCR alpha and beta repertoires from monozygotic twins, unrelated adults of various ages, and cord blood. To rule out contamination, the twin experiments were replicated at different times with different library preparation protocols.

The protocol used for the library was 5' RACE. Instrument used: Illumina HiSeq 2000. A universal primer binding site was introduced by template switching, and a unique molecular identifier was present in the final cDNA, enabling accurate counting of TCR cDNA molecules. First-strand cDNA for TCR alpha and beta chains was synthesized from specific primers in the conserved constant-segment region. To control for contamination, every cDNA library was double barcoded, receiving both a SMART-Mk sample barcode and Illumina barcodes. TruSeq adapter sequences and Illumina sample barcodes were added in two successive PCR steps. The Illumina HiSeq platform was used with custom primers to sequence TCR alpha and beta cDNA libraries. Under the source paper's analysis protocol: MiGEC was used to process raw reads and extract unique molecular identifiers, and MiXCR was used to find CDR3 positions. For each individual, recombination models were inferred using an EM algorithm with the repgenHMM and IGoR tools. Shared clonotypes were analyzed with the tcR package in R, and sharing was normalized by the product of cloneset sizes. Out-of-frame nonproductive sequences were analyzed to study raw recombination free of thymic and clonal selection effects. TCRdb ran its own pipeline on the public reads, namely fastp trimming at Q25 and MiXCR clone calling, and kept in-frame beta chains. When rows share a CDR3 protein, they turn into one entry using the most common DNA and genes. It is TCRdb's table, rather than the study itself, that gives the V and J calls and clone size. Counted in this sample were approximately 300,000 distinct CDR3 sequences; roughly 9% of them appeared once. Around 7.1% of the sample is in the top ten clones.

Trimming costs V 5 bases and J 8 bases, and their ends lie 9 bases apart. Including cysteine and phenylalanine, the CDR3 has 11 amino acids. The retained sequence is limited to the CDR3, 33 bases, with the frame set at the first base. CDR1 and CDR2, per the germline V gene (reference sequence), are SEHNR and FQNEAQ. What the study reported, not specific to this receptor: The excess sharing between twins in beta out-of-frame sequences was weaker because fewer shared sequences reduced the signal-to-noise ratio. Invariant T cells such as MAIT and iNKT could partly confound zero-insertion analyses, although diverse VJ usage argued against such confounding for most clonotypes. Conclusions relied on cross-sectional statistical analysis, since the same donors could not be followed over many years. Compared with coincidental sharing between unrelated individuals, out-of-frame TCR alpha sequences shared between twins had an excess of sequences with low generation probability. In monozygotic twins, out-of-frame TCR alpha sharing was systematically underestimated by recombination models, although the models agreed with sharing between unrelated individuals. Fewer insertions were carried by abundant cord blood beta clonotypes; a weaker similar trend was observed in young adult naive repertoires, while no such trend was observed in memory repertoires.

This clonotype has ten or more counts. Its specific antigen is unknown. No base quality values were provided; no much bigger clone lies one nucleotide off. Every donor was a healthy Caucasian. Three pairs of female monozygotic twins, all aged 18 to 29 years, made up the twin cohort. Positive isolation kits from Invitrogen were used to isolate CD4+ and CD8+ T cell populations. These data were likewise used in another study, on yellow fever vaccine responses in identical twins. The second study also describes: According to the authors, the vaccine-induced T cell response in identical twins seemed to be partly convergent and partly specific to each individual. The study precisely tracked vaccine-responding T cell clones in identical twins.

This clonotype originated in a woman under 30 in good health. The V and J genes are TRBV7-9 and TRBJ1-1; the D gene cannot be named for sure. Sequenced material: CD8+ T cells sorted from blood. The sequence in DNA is TGTGCCAGCAGCCCCTCGGCCGAAGCTTTCTTT. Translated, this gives CASSPSAEAFF.